The sequence of this T cell receptor (beta chain) was determined in a study of shared clonotypes between healthy human individuals. Adult Caucasians living in Nashville, Tennessee made up all of the donors. Negatively enriched CD4+ T cells were divided by CD45RA into naive and memory. This was a deep-level run. In the source study's methods: As immunoSEQ supplied junction-only sequences (without quality scores), filtering differed. Using immunoSEQ multiplex PCR, the repertoire was profiled, and TCRdb retains in-frame clones only, with some absent. The D gene and trimming were derived from the DNA, and the V and J assignments and clone size from that table. The sample lists more than 1.2 million clones; approximately 98.5% were seen once. Trimming removed 3 bases at V and 5 bases at J, with 13 bases between. CDR1 and CDR2 (germline): SQVTM, ANQGSEA. CDR3 length: 13 residues. This clone came up once.

The chain combines TRBV29-1 with TRBJ2-5, with D maybe TRBD1 (5 bases). The clonotype originates from a man aged 30 to 39 in good health. Material: naive CD4+ T cells sorted from blood. The subset is: CD45RA+ positively selected. Here the CDR3 DNA reads TGCAGCGTTGACAGTAGCCCAGGGGAGACCCAGTACTTC. Its translation: CSVDSSPGETQYF.